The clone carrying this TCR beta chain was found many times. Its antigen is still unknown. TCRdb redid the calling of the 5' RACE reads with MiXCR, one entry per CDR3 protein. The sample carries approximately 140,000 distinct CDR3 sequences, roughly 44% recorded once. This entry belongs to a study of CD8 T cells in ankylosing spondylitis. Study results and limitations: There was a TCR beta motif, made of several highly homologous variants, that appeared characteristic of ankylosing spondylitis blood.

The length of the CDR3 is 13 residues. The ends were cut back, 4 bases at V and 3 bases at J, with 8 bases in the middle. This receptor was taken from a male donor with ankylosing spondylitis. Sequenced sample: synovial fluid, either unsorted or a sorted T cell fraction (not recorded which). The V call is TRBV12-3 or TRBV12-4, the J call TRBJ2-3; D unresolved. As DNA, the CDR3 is TGTGCCAGCAGTTCTTGGGGAACAGATACGCAGTATTTT. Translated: CASSSWGTDTQYF.